This passage covers 31 T cell receptor beta chains from one sample sequenced in a study of T cells in Graves' hyperthyroidism and ophthalmopathy. The TCR beta CDR3 regions underwent amplification using RNA transcripts as the source. Initially, a first-round RT-PCR of the TCR CDR3 employed the HTBI primer set. TCRdb redid the calling of the multiplex PCR reads with MiXCR, one entry per CDR3 protein. The sample contains roughly 650,000 distinct CDR3 sequences, roughly a sixth of which appear only once. The specimen was blood. The origin of the receptors is a woman between 40 and 50 years old with Graves' ophthalmopathy.

As for this clonotype: Sequence at one end of the junction differs from germline and may be a read error. J is TRBJ1-3 and V is TRBV5-1; the D gene is possibly TRBD1 (5 bases). The CDR3 has 15 amino acids. CDR1 and CDR2 (germline): SGHRS, YFSETQ. CDR3 sequence: CASSSDGTLGNAIYF. The CDR3 nucleotides are TGCGCCAGCAGCTCAGACGGGACCTTAGGAAACGCCATATATTTT.

The chain has TRBV2 and TRBJ2-3; 13 bases fit TRBD2. V shed 4 bases, J shed 0 bases, and the junction held 10 bases outside the gene matches. Germline CDR1 SNHLY, CDR2 FYNNEI. The CDR3 is 19 amino acids. The DNA of the CDR3 is TGTGCCAGCAGTGGGGCTCTACTAGCGGGAGGGCGGAGCACAGATACGCAGTATTTT. It encodes CASSGALLAGGRSTDTQYF.

The chain uses TRBV7-2 and TRBJ2-7, with TRBD2 as a possible D gene (5 bases). The CDR3 loop spans 13 amino acids. V was pared by 6 bases and J by 2 bases, with 11 bases between. Germline assignment: CDR1 SGHTA and CDR2 FQGNSA. The CDR3, as DNA: TGTGCCAGCAGTCTAGCCCACACCTACGAGCAGTACTTC. The encoded protein is CASSLAHTYEQYF.

This clonotype has a count of ten or more. The chain has TRBV9 and TRBJ1-4, with D unresolved. Trimming stripped 4 bases from V and 5 bases from J, with 15 bases between. The CDR3 spans 15 residues. The germline V gene encodes CDR1 SGDLS and CDR2 YYNGEE. CDR3 DNA: TGTGCCAGCAGCTCAAGGGTGGGGAACAATGAAAAACTGTTTTTT. Translating gives CASSSRVGNNEKLFF.

A few counts support this clonotype. The chain recombines TRBV19 with TRBJ2-1, with D possibly TRBD2 on 7 matching bases. Trimming pared 8 bases from V and 9 bases from J, leaving 14 bases between. Germline CDR1 reads LNHDA; CDR2 reads SQIVND (reference sequence). The CDR3 spans 12 residues. The CDR3 loop reads CASERGGSEQFF. DNA for the CDR3: TGTGCCAGTGAGAGGGGGGGGTCTGAGCAGTTCTTC.

The table lists this clonotype with many counts. The V gene is TRBV20-1, the J gene TRBJ2-7; D gene ambiguous. V was cut by 6 bases and J by 0 bases, with 15 bases left in between. There are 14 residues in the CDR3. Germline CDR1 is DFQATT and CDR2 is SNEGSKA (reference sequence). CDR3 loop: CSALTPRSSYEQYF. CDR3 DNA sequence: TGCAGTGCCCTAACTCCTCGGAGCTCCTACGAGCAGTACTTC.

The sample holds many counts of this clonotype. The chain is built from TRBV5-1 and TRBJ1-1; no clear D gene. The CDR3 has 14 residues. Germline V gene data show CDR1 as SGHRS and CDR2 as YFSETQ. Between the trimmed V and J ends, which lost 2 bases and 0 bases, there was a span of 8 bases. CDR3 nucleotide sequence: TGCGCCAGCAGCTTATCAACAGTGAACACTGAAGCTTTCTTT. Its translation: CASSLSTVNTEAFF.

This clonotype was seen many times. Germline is not matched at one junction end, which may reflect a read error. The J gene is TRBJ2-7, the V gene TRBV4-1; D is undetermined. This CDR3 has 13 residues. From germline, CDR1 is MGHRA and CDR2 YSYEKL. Here the CDR3 DNA reads TGTGCCAGCAGTCCTGGGCCCTCCTACGAGCAGTACTTC. Translation: CASSPGPSYEQYF.

This clonotype was counted once. Because it lacks the conserved phenylalanine or tryptophan at the end, this CDR3 is likely a read error. The rearrangement uses TRBV2 and TRBJ2-7; 8 bases agree with TRBD1. The CDR3 consists of 14 residues. V dropped 6 bases and J dropped 3; count of bases not matched to a gene: 7. Per the germline V gene, CDR1 is SNHLY and CDR2 is FYNNEI. The CDR3, as DNA: TGTGCCAGCAGCCGACAGGGGTTCGGCTACGAGCAGTACCTC. This gives the protein CASSRQGFGYEQYL.

This clonotype was detected ten times or more. The V call is TRBV20-1, the J call TRBJ1-1; D call uncertain. CDR3 length: 16 residues. V lost 6 bases, J lost 0 bases, and 20 bases lay in between. CDR1 is DFQATT and CDR2 is SNEGSKA in the germline V gene (reference sequence). The CDR3 sequence is CSAPPAPGLMNTEAFF. CDR3 nucleotide sequence: TGCAGTGCCCCCCCGGCCCCAGGACTCATGAACACTGAAGCTTTCTTT.

Concerning this clonotype itself: A much larger clone lies a single base off, so this may be a read error. The CDR3 sequence is CASSPRREGNYDEQFF. DNA of the CDR3: TGTGCCAGCAGCCCACGTCGGGAGGGGAACTACGATGAGCAGTTCTTC. The chain has TRBV7-9 and TRBJ2-1; 8 nucleotides line up with TRBD2. The CDR3 totals 16 residues. The germline CDR1 and CDR2 sequences are SEHNR and FQNEAQ (reference sequence). The complete variable domain, with remaining parts taken from reference TRBV7-9 and TRBJ2-1, reads DTGVSQNPRHKITKRGQNVTFRCDPISEHNRLYWYRQTLGQGPEFLTYFQNEAQLEKSRLLSDRFSAERPKGSFSTLEIQRTEQGDSAMYLCASSPRREGNYDEQFFGPGTRLTVL.

Details on this clonotype: A clone one base away is much larger, so this may be a read error. The V call is TRBV6-1, the J call TRBJ1-1; D unresolved. V lost 2 bases to trimming and J lost 11 bases, with 15 bases between them. This CDR3 has 13 amino acids. Germline assignment: CDR1 MNHNS and CDR2 SASEGT. This CDR3 is CASSETSSGWAFF. Here the CDR3 DNA reads TGTGCCAGCAGTGAAACCTCGTCGGGATGGGCTTTCTTT.

This clonotype was recorded many times. The rearrangement joins TRBV12-3 or TRBV12-4 to TRBJ1-2; 7 bases are shared with TRBD1. With 6 bases clipped from V and 3 bases from J, the junction kept 4 bases outside the gene matches. The CDR3 is 13 residues long. CDR3 nucleotides: TGTGCCAGCAGATCGACAGGGCACTATGGCTACACCTTC. Its translation: CASRSTGHYGYTF.

This clonotype was counted a few times. The rearrangement joins TRBV6-1 to TRBJ1-2; TRBD1 matches at 7 bases. J gave up 7 bases and V 6 bases, and 2 bases lay outside the gene matches. This CDR3 has 11 residues. Germline V gives CDR1 MNHNS, CDR2 SASEGT. In DNA form, the CDR3 reads TGTGCCAGCAGACACAGGGGTGGCTACACCTTC. It translates to CASRHRGGYTF.

This clonotype was seen repeatedly, ten times or more. The J gene is TRBJ2-3, the V gene TRBV7-3; TRBD1 agrees at 8 bases. Losses at the gene ends were 1 base for V and 5 bases for J; bases not matched to a gene: 8. Germline CDR1 reads SGHTA; CDR2 reads FQGTGA. The CDR3 contains 16 residues. The DNA for the CDR3 is TGTGCCAGCAGCTTAAAAGCAGGGGGCGATTTAGATACGCAGTATTTT. It is translated as CASSLKAGGDLDTQYF.

This clonotype showed up many times. The chain joins TRBV12-3 or TRBV12-4 to TRBJ2-7; weak D call: TRBD2 (6 bases). CDR3 length: 15 residues. Trimming pared 6 bases from V and 4 bases from J, leaving 19 bases between. The CDR3 DNA sequence: TGTGCCAGCAGCCCGGAGGGATTCGCGGGGTACGAGCAGTACTTC. It encodes CASSPEGFAGYEQYF.

This clonotype came up a few times. The V and J genes are TRBV19 and TRBJ1-5; TRBD1 is a possible D gene (6 bases). Per the germline V gene, CDR1 is LNHDA and CDR2 is SQIVND (reference sequence). The CDR3 extends over 15 amino acids. V was trimmed by 4 bases and J by 7 bases, leaving 17 bases between them. The CDR3 bases are TGTGCCAGTAGTACCCAGGGGTGGGGGGACCAGCCCCAGCATTTT. Residues: CASSTQGWGDQPQHF.

The V call is TRBV5-4, the J call TRBJ2-3; D gene ambiguous. The CDR3 totals 15 residues. V was cut by 1 base and J by 0 bases, with 9 bases left in between. Germline CDR1 SGHNT, CDR2 YYREEE (reference sequence). This chain's CDR3 is CASSLNNPSTDTQYF. For the CDR3, the DNA is TGTGCCAGCAGCTTGAACAACCCTAGCACAGATACGCAGTATTTT. Filled out from reference TRBV5-4 and TRBJ2-3, the complete variable domain reads ETGVTQSPTHLIKTRGQQVTLRCSSQSGHNTVSWYQQALGQGPQFIFQYYREEENGRGNFPPRFSGLQFPNYSSELNVNALELDDSALYLCASSLNNPSTDTQYFGPGTRLTVL.

This clonotype was recorded many times. The chain carries TRBV28 and TRBJ2-3; weak D call: TRBD2 (5 bases). Per the germline V gene, CDR1 is MDHEN and CDR2 is SYDVKM. The V end lost 6 bases, the J end lost 2 bases, and 12 bases lay between the germline ends. The CDR3 has 14 amino acids. CDR3 nucleotide sequence: TGTGCCAGCAGCGAGCGGACTTACACAGATACGCAGTATTTT. Protein product: CASSERTYTDTQYF.

The chain carries TRBV20-1 and TRBJ2-1; 7 bases are shared with TRBD1. Germline assignment: CDR1 DFQATT and CDR2 SNEGSKA (reference sequence). V gave up 2 bases and J gave up 9 bases; unmatched junction bases: 7. This CDR3 comprises 13 residues. The DNA for the CDR3 is TGCAGTGCTAGAATAGGGGGCGGAAGTGAGCAGTTCTTC. Translation: CSARIGGGSEQFF.

There are many counts of this clonotype. The V call is TRBV20-1, the J call TRBJ2-5; 9 bases map to TRBD2. The length of the CDR3 is 14 residues. V shed 5 bases and J 5 bases; nucleotides not matched to a gene: 9. Looked up from germline, CDR1 is DFQATT and CDR2 is SNEGSKA (reference sequence). The DNA for the CDR3 is TGCAGTGCTTTAATAGCGGGGGCACGGGAGACCCAGTACTTC. This sequence encodes CSALIAGARETQYF.

This clonotype was seen ten or more times. This chain connects TRBV12-3 or TRBV12-4 to TRBJ2-7, with 8 bases identical to TRBD2. The trim removed 2 bases at V and 4 bases at J, leaving 10 bases unmatched. This CDR3 spans 16 amino acids. The CDR3 nucleotides are TGTGCCAGCAGTTTATCGTCTAGCGGGTTTTTTTACGAGCAGTACTTC. Its protein product is CASSLSSSGFFYEQYF.

The chain employs TRBV5-1 and TRBJ2-7; perhaps TRBD1 as D (6 bases). Germline CDR1 is SGHRS and CDR2 is YFSETQ. V lost 0 bases and J 2 bases, leaving 12 bases between the germline ends. The CDR3 consists of 15 residues. The CDR3 DNA is TGCGCCAGCAGCTTGGCCCTAGGACAGCCCTACGAGCAGTACTTC. It translates to CASSLALGQPYEQYF.

This clonotype was detected ten times or more. The V and J genes are TRBV2 and TRBJ2-7, with a possible D match to TRBD1 (5 bases). V dropped 6 bases and J dropped 5 bases, with 17 bases sitting between them. CDR1 and CDR2 from the germline V gene are SNHLY and FYNNEI. This CDR3 is 14 amino acids long. The CDR3 sequence: CASREQATYHEQYF. For the CDR3, the DNA is TGTGCCAGCAGGGAACAGGCTACCTACCACGAGCAGTACTTC.

The sample holds one count of this clonotype. The chain recombines TRBV25-1 with TRBJ2-7; D unclear. Trimming shortened V by 1 base and J by 3 bases, and 7 bases separated the two germline ends. Germline V gene data show CDR1 as MGHDK and CDR2 as SYGVNS. The CDR3 totals 13 residues. The CDR3 sequence is CASSESPLYEQYF. CDR3 nucleotides: TGTGCCAGCAGTGAATCCCCTCTCTACGAGCAGTACTTC.

This clonotype was detected many times. V usage is TRBV5-1 and J usage is TRBJ1-6; possibly TRBD1 for D (5 bases). The CDR3 has 14 residues. The germline V gene has CDR1 SGHRS and CDR2 YFSETQ. Trimming left V 4 bases short and J 10 bases short, with 15 bases between. The CDR3 reads CASSGGTSGSPLHF. The CDR3 region has the DNA TGCGCCAGCAGCGGGGGGACGAGCGGCTCACCCCTCCACTTT.

The V call is TRBV30, the J call TRBJ1-2; D unclear. The germline CDR1 and CDR2 sequences are GTSNPN and SVGIG (reference sequence). CDR3 length: 16 amino acids. With 0 bases removed from V and 2 bases from J, the gap between germline ends came to 16 bases. The CDR3 DNA is TGTGCCTGGAGTGTCCGGCCCAGGACGGCAAACTATGGCTACACCTTC. Translating it yields CAWSVRPRTANYGYTF.

The chain has TRBV5-4 and TRBJ2-5; the match to TRBD2 covers 11 bases. V gave up 1 base and J gave up 6 bases; unmatched junction bases: 2. This CDR3 comprises 14 residues. Looked up from germline, CDR1 is SGHNT and CDR2 is YYREEE (reference sequence). The CDR3 DNA sequence: TGTGCCAGCAGCTTGTCTAGCGGGGGGAAGACCCAGTACTTC. It yields the protein CASSLSSGGKTQYF.

This clonotype was found a few times. The DNA for the CDR3 is TGCAGCGACCTGGACCGGGACAGGGGGCGGAAGGAGCAGTACTTC. Residues: CSDLDRDRGRKEQYF. The chain couples TRBV29-1 to TRBJ2-7, with 12 bases fitting TRBD1. Trimming at V came to 7 bases and at J to 7 bases, leaving 14 bases not matched to a gene. The CDR3 runs to 15 residues. Germline CDR1 is SQVTM and CDR2 is ANQGSEA.

This clonotype was found a few times. The V gene is TRBV7-2, the J gene TRBJ2-2; no firm D call. The CDR3 consists of 14 residues. Germline V gene data show CDR1 as SGHTA and CDR2 as FQGNSA. V lost 0 bases to trimming and J lost 6 bases, with 8 bases between them. Written as DNA, the CDR3 is TGTGCCAGCAGCTTAGCTAGGTCGGCCGGGGAGCTGTTTTTT. Its protein product is CASSLARSAGELFF.

At least ten counts were recorded for this clonotype. This chain uses TRBV11-2 with TRBJ2-5; perhaps TRBD2 as D (5 bases). CDR3 length: 15 amino acids. The V end lost 0 bases, the J end lost 2 bases, and 10 bases lay between the germline ends. The V gene's germline CDR1 is SGHAT and CDR2 FQNNGV. CDR3 protein: CASSLEPGRQETQYF. The DNA for the CDR3 is TGTGCCAGCAGCTTAGAACCGGGAAGGCAAGAGACCCAGTACTTC.